This TCR beta chain was captured by sequencing in a study of PD-L1 blockade in urothelial cancer. Study details: About 90% of the roughly 29 patients were men with bladder-origin urothelial cancer. Researchers found blood samples held a median of around 140,000 T cells. Timepoints chosen for blood analysis were 3 weeks (second dose) and 6 weeks after treatment start.

Clones were sequenced by immunoSEQ multiplex PCR, and TCRdb holds only the in-frame ones, with some missing. Among tens of thousands of clones listed, approximately 85% were seen once. The time point is: peripheral blood 6 weeks after treatment start. The CDR3 consists of 13 residues. V lost 1 base, J lost 8 bases, and 14 bases lay in between. Germline CDR1 and CDR2: SQVTM and ANQGSEA. The TCR sequence derives from a man aged 45-65 years with urothelial cancer. Here the sequenced sample was PBMCs, taken around atezolizumab (anti-PD-L1) treatment. The chain links TRBV29-1 to TRBJ1-2, with no clear D. The CDR3 sequence: CSVEGMGGSGYTF. The CDR3 DNA reads TGCAGCGTTGAAGGAATGGGAGGGTCGGGCTACACCTTC.